A selection of T cell receptor beta chains follows, all from one sample in a study of CD8+ T cells in alopecia areata. The data were produced by immunoSEQ multiplex PCR, yet TCRdb's version contains in-frame clones alone and is incomplete. The table includes 150,000 to 200,000 clones, more than 45% detected once. The sequenced sample was CD4+ T cells sorted from blood, obtained at week 24, from a patient treated with tofacitinib. The receptor source for this set is a human donor with alopecia areata. Each CDR3 is given with its conserved first and last residue. D genes are given only for firm matches. Size values are once, few and many counts, or a class for expanded clones, and some rows have none.

CDR3: CASSLGTEETQYF
DNA: TGTGCCAGCAGCTTAGGGACAGAAGAGACCCAGTACTTC
V: TRBV7-3
D: TRBD1
J: TRBJ2-5
size: NA

CDR3: CASSLSRQPQHF
DNA: TGTGCCAGCAGTTTATCTCGCCAGCCCCAGCATTTT
V: TRBV28
D: NA
J: TRBJ1-5
size: NA

CDR3: CASSLPSGYEQYF
DNA: TGTGCCAGCAGCTTACCCAGCGGGTACGAGCAGTACTTC
V: TRBV11-1
D: NA
J: TRBJ2-7
size: NA

CDR3: CASTRGNEQYF
DNA: TGCGCCAGCACCCGGGGGAACGAGCAGTACTTC
V: TRBV23-1
D: NA
J: TRBJ2-7
size: few

CDR3: CASSHGGSDTQYF
DNA: TGTGCCAGCAGCCATGGCGGGTCAGATACGCAGTATTTT
V: TRBV14
D: NA
J: TRBJ2-3
size: NA

CDR3: CASSSLGQGAADTQYF
DNA: TGTGCCAGCAGTTCCTTGGGACAGGGGGCAGCAGATACGCAGTATTTT
V: TRBV27
D: TRBD1
J: TRBJ2-3
size: NA

CDR3: CASSQDAGRTEAFF
DNA: TGCGCCAGCAGCCAAGATGCCGGGCGCACTGAAGCTTTCTTT
V: TRBV4-1
D: NA
J: TRBJ1-1
size: NA

CDR3: CSVRVSAGVSNQPQHF
DNA: TGCAGCGTCCGGGTCTCGGCGGGTGTTAGCAATCAGCCCCAGCATTTT
V: TRBV29-1
D: NA
J: TRBJ1-5
size: NA

CDR3: CASSHPGLAPTEQYF
DNA: TGTGCCAGCAGCCACCCGGGACTAGCCCCCACCGAGCAGTACTTC
V: TRBV4-2
D: TRBD2
J: TRBJ2-7
size: NA

CDR3: CASSGRTEAFF
DNA: TGTGCCAGCTCAGGTCGGACTGAAGCTTTCTTT
V: TRBV18
D: NA
J: TRBJ1-1
size: NA

CDR3: CASEDRTSPLHF
DNA: TGTGCCAGCGAGGATCGGACTTCACCCCTCCACTTT
V: TRBV11-3
D: NA
J: TRBJ1-6
size: NA

CDR3: CAWRRDRGGYTF
DNA: TGTGCCTGGAGACGAGACAGAGGAGGCTACACCTTC
V: TRBV30
D: NA
J: TRBJ1-2
size: NA

CDR3: CASSSLGQGRETQYF
DNA: TGTGCCAGCAGTTCCCTGGGGCAGGGACGAGAGACCCAGTACTTC
V: TRBV6-5
D: NA
J: TRBJ2-5
size: NA

CDR3: CASSLEQATEAFF
DNA: TGCGCCAGCAGCTTGGAACAGGCCACTGAAGCTTTCTTT
V: TRBV5-1
D: NA
J: TRBJ1-1
size: few

CDR3: CASSLGAVIGTGELFF
DNA: TGTGCCAGCAGCTTAGGTGCGGTCATAGGCACCGGGGAGCTGTTTTTT
V: TRBV7-7
D: NA
J: TRBJ2-2
size: NA

CDR3: CATSSDRGLKGANVLTF
DNA: TGTGCCACCAGCTCGGACAGGGGGCTAAAGGGGGCCAACGTCCTGACTTTC
V: TRBV15
D: TRBD1
J: TRBJ2-6
size: once

CDR3: CAIQEGYNEQFF
DNA: TGTGCCATCCAGGAGGGGTACAATGAGCAGTTCTTC
V: TRBV10-3
D: NA
J: TRBJ2-1
size: few

CDR3: CASSLAPEETYGYTF
DNA: TGCGCCAGCAGCTTGGCCCCAGAGGAAACCTATGGCTACACCTTC
V: TRBV5-1
D: NA
J: TRBJ1-2
size: NA

CDR3: CAWSLRGGDTQYF
DNA: TGTGCCTGGAGTTTAAGGGGAGGGGATACGCAGTATTTT
V: TRBV30
D: TRBD2
J: TRBJ2-3
size: NA

CDR3: CASSLSGQGQAFF
DNA: TGTGCCAGCAGCTTATCTGGACAGGGGCAAGCTTTCTTT
V: TRBV7-6
D: TRBD1
J: TRBJ1-1
size: NA

CDR3: CASSLWGTAKNIQYF
DNA: TGTGCCAGCAGTTTATGGGGGACCGCCAAAAACATTCAGTACTTC
V: TRBV28
D: NA
J: TRBJ2-4
size: NA

CDR3: CASSSPTRSTDTQYF
DNA: TGTGCCAGCAGTTCTCCGACTAGGAGCACAGATACGCAGTATTTT
V: TRBV5-4
D: NA
J: TRBJ2-3
size: NA

CDR3: CAWKRGETYEQYF
DNA: TGTGCCTGGAAGCGGGGGGAGACCTACGAGCAGTACTTC
V: TRBV30
D: TRBD2
J: TRBJ2-7
size: NA